The text below deals with one T cell receptor (beta chain). V shed 5 bases and J 4 bases; nucleotides not matched to a gene: 6. Germline V gene sequence: CDR1 MNHEY, CDR2 SMNVEV (reference sequence). The CDR3 contains 14 residues. This record comes from a study of blood T cell repertoires in COVID-19. Clones were sequenced by immunoSEQ multiplex PCR, and TCRdb holds only the in-frame ones, with some missing. The data contain 130,000 to 150,000 clones, about 87% of them singletons. This sequence originates from a woman aged 50 to 65 with acute or convalescent COVID-19. The J gene is TRBJ2-7, the V gene TRBV27; 9 positions agree with TRBD1. Material: peripheral blood. CDR3 in amino acids: CASSLRDRVYEQYF. The CDR3 DNA is TGTGCCAGCAGTCTTCGGGACAGGGTGTACGAGCAGTACTTC.